A selection of T cell receptor beta chains follows, all from one sample in a study of beta chain features in type 1 diabetes. Repertoires were generated with immunoSEQ multiplex PCR, while TCRdb's copy carries only in-frame clones and drops some. The sample holds almost 350,000 clones, 8% seen once. The sequencing sample was made of central memory CD4+ T cells from blood. The source is a woman aged 18-30 years in good health. The CDR3 runs from the conserved cysteine through the conserved F or W. Each record gives: D gene, clone size, V gene, J gene, CDR3 DNA, CDR3 protein. A D gene is named only where the DNA matches it firmly. Not every row has a clone size; where given, it reads once, few, many or a size class.

d_call: -
clone_size: few
v_call: TRBV7-2
j_call: TRBJ2-6
cdr3_nt: TGTGCCAGCAGCTTATTGGCGCTTGGGGCCAACGTCCTGACTTTC
cdr3_aa: CASSLLALGANVLTF

d_call: TRBD1
clone_size: few
v_call: TRBV4-2
j_call: TRBJ1-5
cdr3_nt: TGTGCCAGCAGCCAAGATAGGACAGGGGAGAATCAGCCCCAGCATTTT
cdr3_aa: CASSQDRTGENQPQHF

d_call: -
clone_size: many
v_call: TRBV15
j_call: TRBJ1-4
cdr3_nt: TGTGCCACCAGCAGAGGCAACAGGGTAGATAATGAAAAACTGTTTTTT
cdr3_aa: CATSRGNRVDNEKLFF

d_call: -
clone_size: -
v_call: TRBV6-1
j_call: TRBJ1-1
cdr3_nt: TGTGCCAGCAGTGAAGTCCCCCTTTCGGCTGAAGCTTTCTTT
cdr3_aa: CASSEVPLSAEAFF

d_call: TRBD2
clone_size: few
v_call: TRBV18
j_call: TRBJ2-1
cdr3_nt: TGTGCCAGCTCACCGGGCGGGAGTAGTTTGAATGAGCAGTTCTTC
cdr3_aa: CASSPGGSSLNEQFF

d_call: -
clone_size: few
v_call: TRBV29-1
j_call: TRBJ1-2
cdr3_nt: TGCAGCGTTAAGTTAGGGGGTGGCTACACCTTC
cdr3_aa: CSVKLGGGYTF

d_call: TRBD2
clone_size: -
v_call: TRBV28
j_call: TRBJ2-1
cdr3_nt: TGTGCCAGCAGTACATCGGGACTAGCGTCGGGCAATGAGCAGTTCTTC
cdr3_aa: CASSTSGLASGNEQFF

d_call: -
clone_size: -
v_call: TRBV7-2
j_call: TRBJ1-2
cdr3_nt: TGTGCCAGCAGCTTAGATAGGAATGGCTACACCTTC
cdr3_aa: CASSLDRNGYTF

d_call: -
clone_size: -
v_call: TRBV15
j_call: TRBJ2-7
cdr3_nt: TGTGCCACCAGCAGAGATATAGACAGCGCGCGAGGGCAGTACTTC
cdr3_aa: CATSRDIDSARGQYF

d_call: TRBD2
clone_size: -
v_call: TRBV15
j_call: TRBJ2-1
cdr3_nt: TGTGCCACCAGCAGAGCGTCACTAGCGGGGAATGAGCAGTTCTTC
cdr3_aa: CATSRASLAGNEQFF

d_call: -
clone_size: few
v_call: TRBV6-1
j_call: TRBJ2-7
cdr3_nt: TGTGCCAGCATCTCATTGGCTCCAGCGATATACGAGCAGTACTTC
cdr3_aa: CASISLAPAIYEQYF

d_call: TRBD2
clone_size: -
v_call: TRBV4-1
j_call: TRBJ2-3
cdr3_nt: TGCGCCAGCAGCCAAGAGGGACTAGCGCCCACTACGGGGTTCCGTACGCAGTATTTT
cdr3_aa: CASSQEGLAPTTGFRTQYF

d_call: -
clone_size: -
v_call: TRBV7-9
j_call: TRBJ2-3
cdr3_nt: TGTGCCAGCAGCCCCGGGGTCACAGATACGCAGTATTTT
cdr3_aa: CASSPGVTDTQYF

d_call: -
clone_size: few
v_call: TRBV7-9
j_call: TRBJ1-1
cdr3_nt: TGTGCCAGCAAATCCAATCGGGCTGAAGCTTTCTTT
cdr3_aa: CASKSNRAEAFF

d_call: TRBD1
clone_size: few
v_call: TRBV7-2
j_call: TRBJ2-5
cdr3_nt: TGTGCCAGCAGCTTAGCCGACAGGGGACGGGAGTACCAAGAGACCCAGTACTTC
cdr3_aa: CASSLADRGREYQETQYF

d_call: -
clone_size: few
v_call: TRBV27
j_call: TRBJ2-4
cdr3_nt: TGTGCCAGCAGCCGAGGCTTCGCCTCTGGTACCAAAAACATTCAGTACTTC
cdr3_aa: CASSRGFASGTKNIQYF

d_call: -
clone_size: few
v_call: TRBV7-9
j_call: TRBJ2-7
cdr3_nt: TGTGCCAGCAGCTTGAATAAGGGGGAGCAGTACTTC
cdr3_aa: CASSLNKGEQYF

d_call: -
clone_size: few
v_call: TRBV27
j_call: TRBJ1-2
cdr3_nt: TGTGCCAGCAGTTCGCAACAGGGCTATGGCTACACCTTC
cdr3_aa: CASSSQQGYGYTF

d_call: -
clone_size: -
v_call: TRBV11-2
j_call: TRBJ2-7
cdr3_nt: TGTGCCAGCAGCCAACGGGGGCAGGGGACCTACGAGCAGTACTTC
cdr3_aa: CASSQRGQGTYEQYF

d_call: TRBD1
clone_size: few
v_call: TRBV6-1
j_call: TRBJ2-3
cdr3_nt: TGTGCCAGCAGCCCGGGACAGCCGTCAGATACGCAGTATTTT
cdr3_aa: CASSPGQPSDTQYF

d_call: TRBD1
clone_size: many
v_call: TRBV7-2
j_call: TRBJ2-5
cdr3_nt: TGTGCCAGCAGCATCAACAGGGGGCCCCAAGAGACCCAGTACTTC
cdr3_aa: CASSINRGPQETQYF

d_call: TRBD1
clone_size: few
v_call: TRBV10-3
j_call: TRBJ1-5
cdr3_nt: TGTGCCATCAGCAAAACAGGGGATGATCAGCCCCAGCATTTT
cdr3_aa: CAISKTGDDQPQHF

d_call: TRBD2
clone_size: -
v_call: TRBV7-6
j_call: TRBJ2-1
cdr3_nt: TGTGCCAGCAGCTTAGTGGGACCGGGACTAGGGCTAAATGAGCAGTTCTTC
cdr3_aa: CASSLVGPGLGLNEQFF

d_call: -
clone_size: -
v_call: TRBV27
j_call: TRBJ1-4
cdr3_nt: TGTGCCAGTTCGACACGGTTTAATGAAAAACTGTTTTTT
cdr3_aa: CASSTRFNEKLFF

d_call: -
clone_size: few
v_call: TRBV2
j_call: TRBJ2-5
cdr3_nt: TGTGCCAGCAGTGACTTAACAGACCAAGAGACCCAGTACTTC
cdr3_aa: CASSDLTDQETQYF

d_call: -
clone_size: -
v_call: TRBV7-9
j_call: TRBJ1-2
cdr3_nt: TGTGCCAGCAGCCGTTCAGGTGCCAACTATGGCTACACCTTC
cdr3_aa: CASSRSGANYGYTF

d_call: -
clone_size: -
v_call: TRBV6-5
j_call: TRBJ2-7
cdr3_nt: TGTGCCAGCAGTTACGGGCCAGGGGCATCCTACGAGCAGTACTTC
cdr3_aa: CASSYGPGASYEQYF

d_call: -
clone_size: few
v_call: TRBV28
j_call: TRBJ2-1
cdr3_nt: TGTGCCAGCAGTTTTAACCGGGAGCAGTTCTTC
cdr3_aa: CASSFNREQFF

d_call: -
clone_size: -
v_call: TRBV18
j_call: TRBJ2-1
cdr3_nt: TGTGCCAGCTCACCAAGCGGGTTCACCTACAATGAGCAGTTCTTC
cdr3_aa: CASSPSGFTYNEQFF

d_call: TRBD1
clone_size: -
v_call: TRBV5-1
j_call: TRBJ2-1
cdr3_nt: TGCGCCAGCAGCTTGACAGGGGGCACATTCAATGAGCAGTTCTTC
cdr3_aa: CASSLTGGTFNEQFF

d_call: -
clone_size: -
v_call: TRBV7-8
j_call: TRBJ1-2
cdr3_nt: TGTGCCAGCAGCTTAAATAGCGCAGGGCCTAACTATGGCTACACCTTC
cdr3_aa: CASSLNSAGPNYGYTF

d_call: TRBD2
clone_size: -
v_call: TRBV7-2
j_call: TRBJ2-3
cdr3_nt: TGTGCCAGCAGCTTCGTAGCGGGAGATAGTGCAGATACGCAGTATTTT
cdr3_aa: CASSFVAGDSADTQYF

d_call: TRBD2
clone_size: -
v_call: TRBV9
j_call: TRBJ2-3
cdr3_nt: TGTGCCAGCAGCACCGGGACTAGCGGGAGTAGGGTTCAGTATTTT
cdr3_aa: CASSTGTSGSRVQYF

d_call: -
clone_size: many
v_call: TRBV28
j_call: TRBJ1-5
cdr3_nt: TGTGCCAGCACCCCGAGACCGACAGTCGCTCAGCCCCAGCATTTT
cdr3_aa: CASTPRPTVAQPQHF

d_call: TRBD2
clone_size: -
v_call: TRBV7-3
j_call: TRBJ2-5
cdr3_nt: TGTGCCAGCAGCCTAGGCCAAACTAGCGGGAGAGGTCGGGAGACCCAGTACTTC
cdr3_aa: CASSLGQTSGRGRETQYF

d_call: -
clone_size: few
v_call: TRBV7-2
j_call: TRBJ2-3
cdr3_nt: TGTGCCAGCAGACCAGATGCGACTAGTAGGGTTCTAGATACGCAGTATTTT
cdr3_aa: CASRPDATSRVLDTQYF

d_call: TRBD2
clone_size: -
v_call: TRBV5-4
j_call: TRBJ2-5
cdr3_nt: TGTGCCAGCAGCTTGGCGACTAGCGCACAAGAGACCCAGTACTTC
cdr3_aa: CASSLATSAQETQYF

d_call: TRBD2
clone_size: -
v_call: TRBV5-1
j_call: TRBJ2-5
cdr3_nt: TGCGCCAGCAGCTTGGTAGGTCTAGCGGAAGAGACCCAGTACTTC
cdr3_aa: CASSLVGLAEETQYF

d_call: -
clone_size: -
v_call: TRBV29-1
j_call: TRBJ2-7
cdr3_nt: TGCAGCGTTGTTAAGGGGCTGAACGAGCAGTACTTC
cdr3_aa: CSVVKGLNEQYF

d_call: -
clone_size: many
v_call: TRBV10-3
j_call: TRBJ2-2
cdr3_nt: TGTGCCATCAGTGAGCGGGGTAGGAGAACCGGGGAGCTGTTTTTT
cdr3_aa: CAISERGRRTGELFF

d_call: -
clone_size: -
v_call: TRBV7-2
j_call: TRBJ1-3
cdr3_nt: TGTGCCAGCAGCCCTATGGGGGACACCATATATTTT
cdr3_aa: CASSPMGDTIYF

d_call: TRBD2
clone_size: -
v_call: TRBV5-6
j_call: TRBJ2-3
cdr3_nt: TGTGCCAGCAGCTTGGTTCCTAGCGGAAGCCCGCAGTATTTT
cdr3_aa: CASSLVPSGSPQYF

d_call: TRBD1
clone_size: -
v_call: TRBV20-1
j_call: TRBJ2-4
cdr3_nt: TGCAGCGGACAGGGACAAAACATTCAGTACTTC
cdr3_aa: CSGQGQNIQYF

d_call: -
clone_size: many
v_call: TRBV7-2
j_call: TRBJ1-1
cdr3_nt: TGTGCCAGCAGCCCTACATGGGCGAACACTGAAGCTTTCTTT
cdr3_aa: CASSPTWANTEAFF